The sequence of this T cell receptor beta chain was determined in a study of blood T cell repertoires in COVID-19. The wider study: T cells, B-cell-depleted T cells, or PBMCs supplied cDNA or gDNA.

Only in-frame clones appear in the TCRdb table, and some are missing; sequencing was by immunoSEQ multiplex PCR. This sample has under 350,000 clones; about 87% occur once, and the top ten carry 1% to 1.5%. The sample comprised peripheral blood. This TCR was recovered from a man in his sixties or seventies with acute or convalescent COVID-19.

CDR3 sequence: CASSFVGDRGSEQYF. The CDR3 nucleotides read TGCGCCAGCAGCTTCGTGGGGGACAGGGGGAGCGAGCAGTACTTC. The chain has TRBV5-1 and TRBJ2-7; 11 bases align to TRBD1. Germline V CDR1 and CDR2: SGHRS, YFSETQ. V gave up 2 bases and J gave up 6 bases; unmatched junction bases: 7. This CDR3 region has 15 residues.